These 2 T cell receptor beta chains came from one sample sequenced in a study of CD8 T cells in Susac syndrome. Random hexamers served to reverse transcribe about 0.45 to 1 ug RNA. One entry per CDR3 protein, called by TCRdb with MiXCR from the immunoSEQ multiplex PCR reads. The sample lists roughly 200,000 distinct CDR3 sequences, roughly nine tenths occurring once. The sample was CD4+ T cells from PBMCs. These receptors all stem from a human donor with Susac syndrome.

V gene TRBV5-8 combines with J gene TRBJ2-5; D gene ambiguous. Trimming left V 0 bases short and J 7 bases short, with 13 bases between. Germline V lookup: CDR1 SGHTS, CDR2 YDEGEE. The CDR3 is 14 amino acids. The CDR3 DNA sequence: TGTGCCAGCAGCTTGGTCCCAGCCACGGGGACCCAGTACTTC. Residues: CASSLVPATGTQYF. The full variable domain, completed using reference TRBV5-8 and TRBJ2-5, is EAGVTQSPTHLIKTRGQQATLRCSPISGHTSVYWYQQALGLGLQFLLWYDEGEERNRGNFPPRFSGRQFPNYSSELNVNALELEDSALYLCASSLVPATGTQYFGPGTRLLVL.

The CDR3 loop is CAWGFGRISTNEKLFF. The CDR3 DNA reads TGTGCCTGGGGGTTCGGGCGAATTTCAACTAATGAAAAACTGTTTTTT. J is TRBJ1-4 and V is TRBV30; D unresolved. V lost 5 bases and J 0 bases, leaving 16 bases between the germline ends. This CDR3 region has 16 residues. Germline V gene sequence: CDR1 GTSNPN, CDR2 SVGIG (reference sequence).